A single sample gave rise to the 20 T cell receptor beta chains below, sequenced in a study of T-cell reconstitution after alpha-beta-depleted transplantation in children (dated by TCRdb to 2016 to 2017). To prepare the library, PCR was applied. The sequencing machine was an Illumina HiSeq 2500. TCR libraries were prepared with molecular barcoding, using unique molecular identifiers to normalize TCRbeta repertoire quantification. TCRdb cleaned the public reads at Q25 with fastp, built clones with MiXCR and kept in-frame beta chains. Rows with a matching CDR3 protein are joined into one entry that keeps the most common DNA and genes. The sample table lists approximately 6,300 distinct CDR3 sequences, around 16% of them with a count of one. The ten most abundant clones make up approximately 80% of the sample. The treatment or condition label here, explained by the study, means: allogeneic hematopoietic cell transplantation with graft depleted of TCRalphabeta T cells and CD19 B cells.

Here the sequenced sample was PBMCs, mostly from graft donor cells, taken 180 days after TCRalphabeta/CD19-depleted stem cell transplant. Receptors were obtained from a patient aged 2-15 years who had a stem cell transplant for inherited bone marrow failure, so the T cells may come from the graft donor.

This clonotype came up many times. The chain is built from TRBV12-3 or TRBV12-4 and TRBJ2-5, with 12 nucleotides matching TRBD2. The CDR3 totals 18 residues. The CDR3 DNA sequence: TGTACCCTCAGTTTCGAACTAGCGGGAGGCTGGGACCAAGAGACCCAGTACTTC. This sequence encodes CTLSFELAGGWDQETQYF.

This clonotype showed up many times. J is TRBJ2-5 and V is TRBV5-4, with D perhaps matching TRBD1 (6 bases). Germline V gene sequence: CDR1 SGHNT, CDR2 YYREEE (reference sequence). Trimming left V 1 base short and J 5 bases short, with 15 bases between. The CDR3 totals 15 residues. This CDR3 reads CASSLNRDARETQYF. Here the CDR3 DNA reads TGTGCCAGCAGCTTGAACAGGGACGCCCGCGAGACCCAGTACTTC.

This clonotype has ten or more counts. The chain recombines TRBV11-2 with TRBJ2-5, with 7 bases lining up with TRBD2. From germline, CDR1 is SGHAT and CDR2 FQNNGV. The trim removed 2 bases at V and 3 bases at J, leaving 6 bases unmatched. The CDR3 consists of 15 residues. CDR3 protein: CASSLRLAIKETQYF. The CDR3 DNA is TGTGCCAGCAGCTTAAGACTAGCTATCAAAGAGACCCAGTACTTC.

This clonotype was recorded many times. The chain carries TRBV21-1 and TRBJ2-2. TRBV21-1 represents a pseudogene. The CDR3 is 12 amino acids. CDR3 nucleotide sequence: TGTGCCAGCGGAAAGCTCGTCGGGGAGCTGTTTTTT. Protein product: CASGKLVGELFF.

This clonotype was detected many times. CDR3 nucleotides: TGTGCCAGCATACAGGGAGAGTGGAACACCATATATTTT. The encoded protein is CASIQGEWNTIYF. The V call is TRBV2, the J call TRBJ1-3, with a weak D call TRBD1 (6 bases). CDR1 is SNHLY, CDR2 FYNNEI, per germline. With 7 bases removed from V and 7 bases from J, the gap between germline ends came to 14 bases. CDR3 size: 13 residues.

This chain connects TRBV5-8 to TRBJ2-5; TRBD1 aligns across 11 bases. J lost 8 bases, V lost 7 bases, and 13 bases had no gene match. The CDR3 length is 15 residues. Germline V gives CDR1 SGHTS, CDR2 YDEGEE. For the CDR3, the DNA is TGTGCCAGCGGACCCGGGACAGGGGGTCGGGAAACCCAGTACTTC. Protein sequence: CASGPGTGGRETQYF. Combining the CDR3 with reference TRBV5-8 and TRBJ2-5 gives the whole variable domain EAGVTQSPTHLIKTRGQQATLRCSPISGHTSVYWYQQALGLGLQFLLWYDEGEERNRGNFPPRFSGRQFPNYSSELNVNALELEDSALYLCASGPGTGGRETQYFGPGTRLLVL.

The sample holds many counts of this clonotype. The J gene is TRBJ2-5, the V gene TRBV10-3, with 14 bases fitting TRBD2. The length of the CDR3 is 17 residues. Per germline, CDR1 ENHRY and CDR2 SYGVKD. The V segment lost 10 bases and the J segment 5 bases; nucleotides outside the gene matches: 15. The CDR3 here is CATATGTSGSLDETQYF. Here the CDR3 DNA reads TGTGCCACCGCAACCGGGACTAGCGGGAGTCTAGATGAGACCCAGTACTTC.

Ten or more counts support this clonotype. This chain joins TRBV7-2 and TRBJ2-3, with TRBD2 matching 9 bases. The CDR3 contains 18 residues. V gave up 0 bases and J gave up 0 bases; unmatched junction bases: 7. Germline CDR1 and CDR2: SGHTA and FQGNSA. The CDR3 here is CASSLAGGRALSTDTQYF. The CDR3 DNA reads as TGTGCCAGCAGCTTAGCGGGCGGGAGGGCCCTAAGCACAGATACGCAGTATTTT.

In its sample, this clonotype is medium-sized (0.01 to 0.1%). CDR3 DNA sequence: TGTGCCAGCAGCTTGGGGCCTCTGGGGGCTGGGCAGCCCCAGCATTTT. It specifies CASSLGPLGAGQPQHF. V is TRBV7-3 and J is TRBJ1-5, with TRBD1 as a possible D gene (6 bases). The CDR3 length is 16 residues. V was clipped by 3 bases and J by 7 bases, with 19 bases between them. In germline, CDR1 is SGHTA, CDR2 FQGTGA.

The DNA for the CDR3 is TGCGCCAGCAGTGGAGCGGTTGGCTCCTACAATGAGCAGTTCTTC. It is translated as CASSGAVGSYNEQFF. The gene calls are TRBV10-1 and TRBJ2-1, with a possible D match to TRBD2 (5 bases). Trimming pared 4 bases from V and 0 bases from J, leaving 10 bases between. The CDR3 has 15 amino acids. Germline CDR1 reads WNHNN; CDR2 reads SYGVQD (reference sequence).

This clonotype was seen many times. V usage is TRBV6-6 and J usage is TRBJ2-4, with D perhaps TRBD1 (6 bases). The V end lost 2 bases, the J end lost 7 bases, and 6 bases lay between the germline ends. The germline CDR1 and CDR2 sequences are MNHNY and SVGAGI (reference sequence). The CDR3 runs to 12 residues. The CDR3 coding sequence is TGTGCCAGCAGTTACAGGGGGAACATTCAGTACTTC. Residues: CASSYRGNIQYF.

This clonotype was detected many times. The rearrangement uses TRBV4-3 and TRBJ2-3; D call uncertain. Germline CDR1 is LGHNA and CDR2 is YSLEER. With 4 bases removed from V and 1 base from J, the gap between germline ends came to 9 bases. The CDR3 runs 14 residues. The CDR3: CASSPRSRTDTQYF. The CDR3, as DNA: TGCGCCAGCAGCCCTAGATCTCGCACAGATACGCAGTATTTT.

The CDR3 here is CASSPGQGAGELFF. The CDR3 DNA reads TGTGCCAGCAGCCCGGGACAGGGAGCCGGGGAGCTGTTTTTT. The V gene is TRBV6-1, the J gene TRBJ2-2, with 9 bases matching TRBD1. CDR3 length: 14 residues. Losses at the gene ends were 6 bases for V and 6 bases for J; bases not matched to a gene: 5. Germline-derived CDR1 and CDR2 are MNHNS and SASEGT.

This clonotype was seen many times. CDR3 DNA sequence: TGTGCCAGCAGCACTGGGAGTCCGCAGTACTTC. This codes for CASSTGSPQYF. The rearrangement uses TRBV7-9 and TRBJ2-7; D may be TRBD2 (5 bases). The CDR3 is 11 residues long. V shed 5 bases and J shed 9 bases, with 11 bases lying between them. CDR1 is SEHNR and CDR2 is FQNEAQ in the germline V gene (reference sequence).

This clonotype was recorded at least ten times. The gene calls are TRBV7-8 and TRBJ2-7, with a tentative D call TRBD1 (5 bases). The CDR3 spans 11 residues. Trimming removed 6 bases at V and 6 bases at J, with 9 bases between. Germline-derived CDR1 and CDR2 are SGHVS and FQNEAQ. The CDR3: CASSLRGEQYF. The CDR3 nucleotides are TGTGCCAGCAGTTTAAGGGGCGAGCAGTACTTC.

This clonotype has a count of ten or more. The chain employs TRBV20-1 and TRBJ2-1; 15 bases agree with TRBD2. Germline values: CDR1 DFQATT, CDR2 SNEGSKA (reference sequence). Unmatched junction bases numbered 7, after V lost 5 bases and J lost 8 bases. The CDR3 is 15 residues long. The CDR3 nucleotides read TGCAGTGCTCGTGGACTAGCGGGGGGGCAATATGAGCAGTTCTTC. This codes for CSARGLAGGQYEQFF.

This clonotype was observed many times. The chain carries TRBV6-2 or TRBV6-3 and TRBJ2-3; D gene unclear. The V gene lost 8 bases and the J gene lost 6 bases, with 18 bases spanning the gap. Germline V lookup: CDR1 MNHEY, CDR2 SVGEGT. This CDR3 is built from 14 residues. CDR3 nucleotides: TGTGCCAGCGCGGCCGATGCAAATCGGGATACGCAGTATTTT. Translation gives CASAADANRDTQYF.

This clonotype was recorded many times. The chain is built from TRBV6-5 and TRBJ2-7; 8 bases align to TRBD1. V was pared by 8 bases and J by 4 bases, with 7 bases of the junction left unmatched. Germline CDR1 MNHEY, CDR2 SVGAGI. The CDR3 length is 13 residues. CDR3 region: CASGGRGQYEQYF. CDR3 sequence (DNA): TGTGCCAGCGGCGGCAGGGGGCAGTACGAGCAGTACTTC.

As to this clonotype: A much larger clone lies a single base off, so this may be a read error. This chain joins TRBV5-4 and TRBJ2-5; D is ambiguous. V gave up 4 bases and J gave up 1 base, with 11 bases separating them. Germline V lookup: CDR1 SGHNT, CDR2 YYREEE (reference sequence). CDR3 size: 14 residues. CDR3 sequence: CASSSPGSQETQYF. For the CDR3, the DNA is TGTGCCAGCAGCAGTCCAGGCAGCCAAGAGACCCAGTACTTC.

This clonotype was recorded at least ten times. The V and J genes are TRBV9 and TRBJ1-6; TRBD1 is a possible D gene (6 bases). From germline, CDR1 is SGDLS and CDR2 YYNGEE. The V and J ends lost 4 bases and 12 bases respectively, with 14 bases between them. CDR3 size: 13 residues. For the CDR3, the DNA is TGTGCCAGCAGCTGGGAGGGGGAGGGACCCCTCCACTTT. Translated, it gives CASSWEGEGPLHF.